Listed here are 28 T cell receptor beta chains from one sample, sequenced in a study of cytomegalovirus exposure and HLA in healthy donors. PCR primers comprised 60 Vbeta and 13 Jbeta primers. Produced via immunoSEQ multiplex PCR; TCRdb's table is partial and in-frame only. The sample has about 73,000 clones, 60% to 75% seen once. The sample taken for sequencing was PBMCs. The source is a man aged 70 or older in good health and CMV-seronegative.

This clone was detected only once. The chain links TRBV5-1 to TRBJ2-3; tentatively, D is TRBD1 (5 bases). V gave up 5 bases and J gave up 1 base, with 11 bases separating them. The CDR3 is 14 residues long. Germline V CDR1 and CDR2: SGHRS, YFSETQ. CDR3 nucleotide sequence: TGCGCCAGCAGAAGTGACAGCTGCACAGATACGCAGTATTTT. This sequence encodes CASRSDSCTDTQYF.

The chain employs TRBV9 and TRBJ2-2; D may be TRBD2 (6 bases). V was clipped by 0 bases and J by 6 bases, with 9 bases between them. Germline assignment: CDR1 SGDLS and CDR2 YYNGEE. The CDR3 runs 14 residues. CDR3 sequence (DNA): TGTGCCAGCAGCGTAGTCGGAGGGGCCGGGGAGCTGTTTTTT. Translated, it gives CASSVVGGAGELFF.

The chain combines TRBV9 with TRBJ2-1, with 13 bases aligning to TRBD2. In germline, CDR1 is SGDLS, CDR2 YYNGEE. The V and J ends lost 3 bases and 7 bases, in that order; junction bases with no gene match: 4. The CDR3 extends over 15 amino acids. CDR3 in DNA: TGTGCCAGCAGCGAGGGACTAGCGGGGAGGAATGAGCAGTTCTTC. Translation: CASSEGLAGRNEQFF.

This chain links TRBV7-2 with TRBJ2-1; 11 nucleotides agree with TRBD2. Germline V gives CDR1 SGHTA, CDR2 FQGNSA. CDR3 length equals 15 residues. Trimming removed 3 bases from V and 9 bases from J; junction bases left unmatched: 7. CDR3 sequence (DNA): TGTGCCAGCAGCTTTAGCGGGAGGGAGGCAGCTGAGCAGTTCTTC. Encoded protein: CASSFSGREAAEQFF.

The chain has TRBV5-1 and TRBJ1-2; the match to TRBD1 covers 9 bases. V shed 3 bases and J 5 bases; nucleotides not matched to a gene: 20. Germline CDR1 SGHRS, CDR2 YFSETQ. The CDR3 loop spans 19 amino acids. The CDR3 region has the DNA TGCGCCAGCAGCTCACAACCGGGACAGGGACCCACTAGTCTTTATGGCTACACCTTC. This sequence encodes CASSSQPGQGPTSLYGYTF. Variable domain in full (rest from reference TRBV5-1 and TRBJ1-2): KAGVTQTPRYLIKTRGQQVTLSCSPISGHRSVSWYQQTPGQGLQFLFEYFSETQRNKGNFPGRFSGRQFSNSRSEMNVSTLELGDSALYLCASSSQPGQGPTSLYGYTFGSGTRLTVV.

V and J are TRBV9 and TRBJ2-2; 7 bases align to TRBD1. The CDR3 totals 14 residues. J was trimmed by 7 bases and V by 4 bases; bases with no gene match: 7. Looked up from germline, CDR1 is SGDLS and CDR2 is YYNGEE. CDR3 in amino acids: CASSPRQGYGELFF. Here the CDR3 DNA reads TGTGCCAGCAGCCCACGACAGGGTTACGGGGAGCTGTTTTTT.

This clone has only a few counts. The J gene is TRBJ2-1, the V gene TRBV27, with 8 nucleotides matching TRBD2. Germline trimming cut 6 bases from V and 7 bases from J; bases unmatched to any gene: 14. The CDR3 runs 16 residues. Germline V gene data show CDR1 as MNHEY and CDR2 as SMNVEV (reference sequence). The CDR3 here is CASRPGAAGEGNEQFF. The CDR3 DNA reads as TGTGCCAGCAGGCCTGGGGCAGCGGGAGAAGGGAATGAGCAGTTCTTC.

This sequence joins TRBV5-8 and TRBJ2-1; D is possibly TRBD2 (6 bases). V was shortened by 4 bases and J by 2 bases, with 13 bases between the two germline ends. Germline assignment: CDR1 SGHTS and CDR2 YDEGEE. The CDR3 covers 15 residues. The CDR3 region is CASSKAGTTYNEQFF. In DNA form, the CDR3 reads TGTGCCAGCAGCAAAGCGGGTACGACCTACAATGAGCAGTTCTTC.

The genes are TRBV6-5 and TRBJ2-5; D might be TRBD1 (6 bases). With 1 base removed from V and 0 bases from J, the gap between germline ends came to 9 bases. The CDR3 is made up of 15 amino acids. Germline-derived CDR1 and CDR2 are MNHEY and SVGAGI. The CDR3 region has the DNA TGTGCCAGCAGTTACTTCCGGGACAACCAAGAGACCCAGTACTTC. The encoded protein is CASSYFRDNQETQYF.

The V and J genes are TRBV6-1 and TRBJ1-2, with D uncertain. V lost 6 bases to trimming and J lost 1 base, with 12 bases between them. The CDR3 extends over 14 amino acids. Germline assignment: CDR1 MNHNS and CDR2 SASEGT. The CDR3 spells CASRVAGSNYGYTF. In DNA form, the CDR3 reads TGTGCCAGCAGGGTTGCAGGAAGTAACTATGGCTACACCTTC.

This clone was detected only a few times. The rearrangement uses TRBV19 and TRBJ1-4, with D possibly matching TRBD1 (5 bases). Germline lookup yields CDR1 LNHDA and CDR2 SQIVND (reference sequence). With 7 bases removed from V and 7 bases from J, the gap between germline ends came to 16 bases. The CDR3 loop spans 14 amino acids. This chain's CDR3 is CASTPGRGGEKLFF. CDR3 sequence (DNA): TGTGCCAGTACCCCTGGGAGGGGCGGTGAAAAACTGTTTTTT.

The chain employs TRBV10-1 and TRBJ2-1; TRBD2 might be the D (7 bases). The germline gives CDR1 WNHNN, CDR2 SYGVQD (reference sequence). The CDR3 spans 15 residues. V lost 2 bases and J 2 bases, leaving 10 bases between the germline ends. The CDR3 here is CASSEAGATYNEQFF. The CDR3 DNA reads TGCGCCAGCAGTGAGGCGGGGGCGACCTACAATGAGCAGTTCTTC.

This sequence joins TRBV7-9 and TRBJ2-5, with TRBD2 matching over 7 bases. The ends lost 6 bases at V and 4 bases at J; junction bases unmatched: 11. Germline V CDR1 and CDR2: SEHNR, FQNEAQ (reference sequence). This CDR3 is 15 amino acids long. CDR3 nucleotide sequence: TGTGCCAGCAGTACACTAGCGTTCCAGGGAGAGACCCAGTACTTC. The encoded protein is CASSTLAFQGETQYF.

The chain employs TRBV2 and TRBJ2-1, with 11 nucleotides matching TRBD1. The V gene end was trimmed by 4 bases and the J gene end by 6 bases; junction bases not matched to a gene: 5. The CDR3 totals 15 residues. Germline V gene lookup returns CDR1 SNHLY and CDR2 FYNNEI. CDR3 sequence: CASSATGTGGNEQFF. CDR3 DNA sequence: TGTGCCAGCAGTGCAACCGGGACAGGGGGCAATGAGCAGTTCTTC.

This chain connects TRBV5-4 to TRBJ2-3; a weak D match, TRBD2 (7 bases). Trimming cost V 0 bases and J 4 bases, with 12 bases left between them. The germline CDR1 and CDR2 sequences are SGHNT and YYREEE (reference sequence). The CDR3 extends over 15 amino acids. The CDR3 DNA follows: TGTGCCAGCAGCTTGGGCGGGGGCAGGGCAGATACGCAGTATTTT. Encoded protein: CASSLGGGRADTQYF.

DNA for the CDR3: TGTGCCAGCAGTTCGACCGGGACACCTTCCTACGAGCAGTACTTC. Its translation: CASSSTGTPSYEQYF. The gene calls are TRBV28 and TRBJ2-5; tentative D call: TRBD1 (6 bases). The last part of the DNA fits TRBJ2-7 better; the J call may be wrong. Germline loops: CDR1 MDHEN, CDR2 SYDVKM. The CDR3 runs to 15 residues.

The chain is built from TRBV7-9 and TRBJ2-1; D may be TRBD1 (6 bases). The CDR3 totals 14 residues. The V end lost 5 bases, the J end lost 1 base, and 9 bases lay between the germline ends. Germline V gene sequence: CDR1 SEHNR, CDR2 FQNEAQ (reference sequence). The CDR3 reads CASSATGSYNEQFF. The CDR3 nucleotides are TGTGCCAGCAGCGCAACAGGGTCCTACAATGAGCAGTTCTTC.

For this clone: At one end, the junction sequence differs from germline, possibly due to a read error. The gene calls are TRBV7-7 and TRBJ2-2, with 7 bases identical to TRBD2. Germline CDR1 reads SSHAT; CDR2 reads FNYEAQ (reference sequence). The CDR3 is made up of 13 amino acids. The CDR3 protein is CASREGPAGELFF. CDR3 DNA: TGTGCTAGCAGGGAGGGGCCAGCCGGGGAGCTGTTTTTT. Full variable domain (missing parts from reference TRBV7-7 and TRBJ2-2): GAGVSQSPRYKVTKRGQDVTLRCDPISSHATLYWYQQALGQGPEFLTYFNYEAQPDKSGLPSDRFSAERPEGSISTLTIQRTEQRDSAMYRCASREGPAGELFFGEGSRLTVL.

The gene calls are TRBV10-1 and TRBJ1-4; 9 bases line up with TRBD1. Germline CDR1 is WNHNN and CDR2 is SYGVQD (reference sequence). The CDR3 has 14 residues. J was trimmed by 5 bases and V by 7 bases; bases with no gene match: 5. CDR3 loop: CASKQGAKNEKLFF. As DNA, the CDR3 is TGCGCCAGCAAACAGGGGGCTAAGAATGAAAAACTGTTTTTT.

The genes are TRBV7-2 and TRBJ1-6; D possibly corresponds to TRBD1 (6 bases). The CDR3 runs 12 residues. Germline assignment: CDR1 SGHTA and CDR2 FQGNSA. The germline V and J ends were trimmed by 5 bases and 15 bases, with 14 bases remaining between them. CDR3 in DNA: TGTGCCAGCAGCCCTACAGGGTTTCTCCTCCACTTT. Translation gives CASSPTGFLLHF.

The CDR3 bases are TGTGCCAGCAGCTTTACTAGCGGGGGGGCATTGACAAATGAGCAGTTCTTC. Its translation is CASSFTSGGALTNEQFF. The chain is built from TRBV11-2 and TRBJ2-1; 13 bases agree with TRBD2. There are 17 residues in the CDR3. The germline V gene encodes CDR1 SGHAT and CDR2 FQNNGV. V lost 3 bases, J lost 7 bases, and 9 bases stayed unmatched.

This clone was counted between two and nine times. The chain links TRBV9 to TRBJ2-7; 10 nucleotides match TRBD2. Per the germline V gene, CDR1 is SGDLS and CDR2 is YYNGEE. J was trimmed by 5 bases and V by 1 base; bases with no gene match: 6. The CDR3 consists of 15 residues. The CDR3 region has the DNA TGTGCCAGCAGCGTAACCAGCGGGGGGGTAAACGAGCAGTACTTC. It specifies CASSVTSGGVNEQYF.

Here the CDR3 reads CASSRLGTSADTQYF. CDR3 sequence (DNA): TGTGCCAGCAGCCGGCTAGGTACGTCGGCAGATACGCAGTATTTT. V usage is TRBV14 and J usage is TRBJ2-3; D gene unclear. This CDR3 spans 15 amino acids. V lost 4 bases to trimming and J lost 4 bases, with 15 bases between them. Germline V gene data show CDR1 as SGHDN and CDR2 as FVKESK.

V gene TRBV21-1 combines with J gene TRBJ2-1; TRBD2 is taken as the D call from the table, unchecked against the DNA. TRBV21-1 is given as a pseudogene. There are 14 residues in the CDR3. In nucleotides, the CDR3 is TGTGCCAGCTGTCCCCGAGGCTCCTACAATGAGCAGTTCTTC. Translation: CASCPRGSYNEQFF.

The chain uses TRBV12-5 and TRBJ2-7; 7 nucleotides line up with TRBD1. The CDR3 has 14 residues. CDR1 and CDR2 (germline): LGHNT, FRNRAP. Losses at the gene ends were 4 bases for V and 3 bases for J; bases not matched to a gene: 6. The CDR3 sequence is CASGSPAGGYEQYF. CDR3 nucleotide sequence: TGTGCTAGTGGTTCCCCGGCAGGGGGCTACGAGCAGTACTTC.

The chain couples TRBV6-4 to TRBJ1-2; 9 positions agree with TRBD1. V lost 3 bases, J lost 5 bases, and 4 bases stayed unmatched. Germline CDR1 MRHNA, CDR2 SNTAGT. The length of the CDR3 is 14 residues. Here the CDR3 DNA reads TGTGCCAGCAGTGAACAACAGGGGGCATATGGCTACACCTTC. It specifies CASSEQQGAYGYTF.

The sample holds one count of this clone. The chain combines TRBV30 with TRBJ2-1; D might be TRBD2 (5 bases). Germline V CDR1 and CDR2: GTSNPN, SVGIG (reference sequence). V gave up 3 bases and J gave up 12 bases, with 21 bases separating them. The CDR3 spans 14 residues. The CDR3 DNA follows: TGTGCCTGGAGCCTGGACTCAGCGAGGGTGGGGCAGTTCTTC. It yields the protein CAWSLDSARVGQFF.

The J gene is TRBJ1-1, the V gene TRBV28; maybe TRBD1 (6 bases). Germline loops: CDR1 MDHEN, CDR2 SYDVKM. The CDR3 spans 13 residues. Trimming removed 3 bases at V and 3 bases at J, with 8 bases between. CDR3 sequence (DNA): TGTGCCAGCAGTTTCAACAGGGACACTGAAGCTTTCTTT. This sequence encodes CASSFNRDTEAFF.